Given below is one TCR beta chain in context. TCRdb re-analysed the 5' RACE reads in MiXCR, keeping a single row per CDR3 protein. The top ten hold under 3.5% of the sample, which has 50,000 to 80,000 distinct CDR3 sequences, around a fifth seen once. CDR1 is LGHNA, CDR2 YSLEER, per germline. The V end lost 0 bases, the J end lost 4 bases, and 19 bases lay between the germline ends. CDR3 size: 18 residues. The source is a female donor with breast cancer. The chain employs TRBV4-3 and TRBJ2-1; maybe TRBD2 (6 bases). Sequenced: memory CD4+ T cells sorted from a lymph node. Described subset: memory CD4+ T cells, CD4+CD45RO+CD25-. Here the CDR3 reads CASSQDAPGAWGYNEQFF. CDR3 sequence (DNA): TGCGCCAGCAGCCAAGATGCGCCGGGAGCTTGGGGTTACAATGAGCAGTTCTTC.